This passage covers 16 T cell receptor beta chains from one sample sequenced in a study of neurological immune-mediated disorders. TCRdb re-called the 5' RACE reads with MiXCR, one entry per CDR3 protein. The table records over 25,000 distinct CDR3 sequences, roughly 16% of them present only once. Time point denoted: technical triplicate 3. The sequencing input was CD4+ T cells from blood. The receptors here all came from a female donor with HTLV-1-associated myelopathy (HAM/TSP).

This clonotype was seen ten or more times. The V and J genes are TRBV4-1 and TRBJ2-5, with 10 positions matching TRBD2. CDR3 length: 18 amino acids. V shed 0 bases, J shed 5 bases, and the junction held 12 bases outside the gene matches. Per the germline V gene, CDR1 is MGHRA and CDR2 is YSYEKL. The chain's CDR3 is CASSQDRHSGRPGETQYF. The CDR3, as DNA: TGCGCCAGCAGCCAAGATCGTCATAGCGGGAGGCCCGGGGAGACCCAGTACTTC.

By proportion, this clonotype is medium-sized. The CDR3 sequence: CASSLSGQETQYF. The CDR3 DNA sequence: TGTGCCAGCAGTTTATCGGGGCAAGAGACCCAGTACTTC. This rearrangement joins TRBV6-5 to TRBJ2-5; D is possibly TRBD2 (5 bases). This CDR3 spans 13 amino acids. V lost 4 bases and J 2 bases, leaving 8 bases between the germline ends. CDR1 is MNHEY, CDR2 SVGAGI, per germline.

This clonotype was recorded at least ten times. The CDR3 DNA follows: TGTGCCAGCAGTCAATATCGGGAGGCAAGCTCCTACGAGCAGTACTTC. Its protein product is CASSQYREASSYEQYF. The chain couples TRBV5-7 to TRBJ2-7; the match to TRBD2 covers 7 bases. TRBV5-7 is identified as an open reading frame with a role that is uncertain. The CDR3 is made up of 16 amino acids. V lost 5 bases and J lost 0; bases outside the gene matches: 11.

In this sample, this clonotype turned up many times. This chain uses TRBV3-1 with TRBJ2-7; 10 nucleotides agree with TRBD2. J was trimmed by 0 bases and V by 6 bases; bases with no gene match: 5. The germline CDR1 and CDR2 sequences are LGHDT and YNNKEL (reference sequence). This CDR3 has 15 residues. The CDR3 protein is CASRPTSGLSYEQYF. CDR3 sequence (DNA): TGTGCCAGCAGGCCGACTAGCGGGCTCTCCTACGAGCAGTACTTC.

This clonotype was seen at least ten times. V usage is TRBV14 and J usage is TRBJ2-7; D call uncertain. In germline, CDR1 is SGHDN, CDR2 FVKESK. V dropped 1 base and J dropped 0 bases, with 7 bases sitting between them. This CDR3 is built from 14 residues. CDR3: CASSQGASSYEQYF. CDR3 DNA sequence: TGTGCCAGCAGCCAAGGCGCTTCCTCCTACGAGCAGTACTTC.

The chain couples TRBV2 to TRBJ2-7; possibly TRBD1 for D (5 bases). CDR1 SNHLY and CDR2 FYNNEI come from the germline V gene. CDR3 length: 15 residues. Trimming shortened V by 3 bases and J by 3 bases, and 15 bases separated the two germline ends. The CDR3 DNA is TGTGCCAGCAGTGAGGGGCTCTACCAACTCTACGAGCAGTACTTC. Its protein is CASSEGLYQLYEQYF.

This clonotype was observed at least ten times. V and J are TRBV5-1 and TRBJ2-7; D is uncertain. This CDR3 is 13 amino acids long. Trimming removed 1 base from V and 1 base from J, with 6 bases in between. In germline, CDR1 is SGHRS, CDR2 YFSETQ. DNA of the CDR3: TGCGCCAGCAGCTTGATTGGGTCCTACGAGCAGTACTTC. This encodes CASSLIGSYEQYF.

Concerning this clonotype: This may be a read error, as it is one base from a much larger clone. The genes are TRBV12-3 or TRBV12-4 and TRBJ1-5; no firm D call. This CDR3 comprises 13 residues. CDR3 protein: CANSLAPIPPQHF. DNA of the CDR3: TGTGCCAACAGTTTAGCCCCTATCCCGCCCCAGCATTTT.

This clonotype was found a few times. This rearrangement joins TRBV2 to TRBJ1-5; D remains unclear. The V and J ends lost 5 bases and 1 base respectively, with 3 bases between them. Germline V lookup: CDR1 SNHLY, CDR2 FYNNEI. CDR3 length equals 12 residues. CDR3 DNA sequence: TGTGCCAGCAGTCCAAGCAATCAGCCCCAGCATTTT. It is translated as CASSPSNQPQHF.

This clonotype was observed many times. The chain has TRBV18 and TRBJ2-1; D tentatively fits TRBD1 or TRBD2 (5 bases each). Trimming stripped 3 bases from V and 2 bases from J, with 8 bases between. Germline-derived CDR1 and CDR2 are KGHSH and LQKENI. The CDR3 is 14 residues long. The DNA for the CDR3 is TGTGCCAGCTCACCCGGGGCCCCCTACAATGAGCAGTTCTTC. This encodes CASSPGAPYNEQFF.

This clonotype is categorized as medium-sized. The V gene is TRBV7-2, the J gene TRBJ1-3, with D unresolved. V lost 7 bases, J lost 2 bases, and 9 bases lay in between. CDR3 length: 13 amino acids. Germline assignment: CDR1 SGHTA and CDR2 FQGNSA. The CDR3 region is CASTARAGNTIYF. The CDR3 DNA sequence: TGTGCCAGCACGGCGAGGGCTGGAAACACCATATATTTT.

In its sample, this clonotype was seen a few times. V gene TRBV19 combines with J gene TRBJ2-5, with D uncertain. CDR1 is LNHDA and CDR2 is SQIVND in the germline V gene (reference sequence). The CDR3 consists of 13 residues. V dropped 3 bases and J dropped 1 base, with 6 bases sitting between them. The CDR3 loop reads CASSMGIQETQYF. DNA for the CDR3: TGTGCCAGTAGTATGGGGATCCAAGAGACCCAGTACTTC.

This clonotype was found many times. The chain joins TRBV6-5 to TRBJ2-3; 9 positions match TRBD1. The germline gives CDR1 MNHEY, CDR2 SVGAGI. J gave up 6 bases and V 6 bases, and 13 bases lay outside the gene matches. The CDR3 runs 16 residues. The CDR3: CASSPLGTGISDTQYF. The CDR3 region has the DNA TGTGCCAGCAGCCCCCTAGGGACAGGGATTTCGGATACGCAGTATTTT.

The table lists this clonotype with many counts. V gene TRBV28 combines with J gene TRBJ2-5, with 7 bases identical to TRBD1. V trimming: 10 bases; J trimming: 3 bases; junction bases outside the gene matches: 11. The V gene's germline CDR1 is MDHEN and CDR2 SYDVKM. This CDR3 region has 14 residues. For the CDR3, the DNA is TGTGCCACTCGTAACTATCAGGGGGAAGAGACCCAGTACTTC. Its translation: CATRNYQGEETQYF.

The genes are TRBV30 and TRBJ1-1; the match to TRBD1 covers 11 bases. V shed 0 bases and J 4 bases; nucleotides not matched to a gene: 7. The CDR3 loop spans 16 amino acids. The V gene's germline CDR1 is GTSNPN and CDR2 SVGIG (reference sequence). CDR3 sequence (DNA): TGTGCCTGGAGTGTTAAATTGGGGACAGGGGGCACTGAAGCTTTCTTT. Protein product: CAWSVKLGTGGTEAFF.

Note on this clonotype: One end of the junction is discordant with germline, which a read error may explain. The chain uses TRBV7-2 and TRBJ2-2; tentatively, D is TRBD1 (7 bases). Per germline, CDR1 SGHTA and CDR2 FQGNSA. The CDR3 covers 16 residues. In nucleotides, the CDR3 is TGTGCCAGCAGCCGTGCTGGCAGGGGGGCCCCCGGGGAACTGTTTTTT. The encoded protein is CASSRAGRGAPGELFF.